The 29 T cell receptor beta chains given below trace back to one sample, sequenced in a study of T-cell memory formation after mild COVID-19. TCRdb itself ran the 5' RACE reads through MiXCR, one entry per CDR3 protein. The sample lists about 140,000 distinct CDR3 sequences, about 14% occurring once. The sample taken for sequencing was PBMCs or a T cell subset sorted from them (not recorded which). The source of these receptors is an adult woman who had mild COVID-19 (a few samples of this study predate the infection). Cell type and time point are not known.

In this sample, this clonotype turned up many times. The rearrangement uses TRBV7-9 and TRBJ2-2, with TRBD2 as a possible D gene (6 bases). The germline gives CDR1 SEHNR, CDR2 FQNEAQ (reference sequence). V was cut by 2 bases and J by 0 bases, with 13 bases left in between. This CDR3 has 17 residues. The CDR3 loop is CASSLFSGSTNTGELFF. CDR3 bases: TGTGCCAGCAGCTTATTTAGCGGAAGTACGAACACCGGGGAGCTGTTTTTT.

The chain carries TRBV27 and TRBJ1-6; D is unresolved. CDR1 MNHEY and CDR2 SMNVEV come from the germline V gene (reference sequence). The V end was cut by 6 bases, the J end by 9 bases, with 15 bases between. The CDR3 loop spans 14 amino acids. In nucleotides, the CDR3 is TGTGCCAGCAGATTCGGCCAAAGTAGTTCACCCCTCCACTTT. Translation gives CASRFGQSSSPLHF.

V and J are TRBV24-1 and TRBJ2-7; 8 bases align to TRBD1. This CDR3 spans 16 amino acids. The V gene end was trimmed by 4 bases and the J gene end by 3 bases; junction bases not matched to a gene: 10. Germline V lookup: CDR1 KGHDR, CDR2 SFDVKD. DNA of the CDR3: TGTGCCACCAGTGACAACCGACAGGGGAAGATCTACGAGCAGTACTTC. Protein sequence: CATSDNRQGKIYEQYF.

The chain employs TRBV9 and TRBJ2-7; D is uncertain. CDR3 length equals 13 residues. Germline V gene lookup returns CDR1 SGDLS and CDR2 YYNGEE. V was clipped by 0 bases and J by 4 bases, with 8 bases between them. The CDR3 DNA reads TGTGCCAGCAGCGTAGACGCACGATACGAGCAGTACTTC. Protein sequence: CASSVDARYEQYF.

This clonotype was detected a few times. This rearrangement joins TRBV5-6 to TRBJ2-1; D may be TRBD2 (6 bases). V was pared by 0 bases and J by 5 bases, with 12 bases between. CDR1 SGHDT and CDR2 YYEEEE come from the germline V gene. There are 15 residues in the CDR3. The CDR3 DNA is TGTGCCAGCAGCTTGGCAGGGCCGGGGGACAATGAGCAGTTCTTC. It is translated as CASSLAGPGDNEQFF.

The chain joins TRBV5-1 to TRBJ1-1; the D gene is possibly TRBD1 (5 bases). Looked up from germline, CDR1 is SGHRS and CDR2 is YFSETQ. V shed 4 bases and J shed 3 bases, with 13 bases lying between them. This CDR3 contains 14 residues. The CDR3: CASSRSRGDTEAFF. CDR3 in DNA: TGCGCCAGCAGCCGGTCACGGGGGGACACTGAAGCTTTCTTT.

V and J are TRBV7-3 and TRBJ2-7; a weak D match, TRBD2 (5 bases). V lost 0 bases, J lost 3 bases, and 9 bases lay in between. Germline CDR1 and CDR2: SGHTA and FQGTGA. The CDR3 spans 14 residues. As DNA, the CDR3 is TGTGCCAGCAGCTTAACGGCGGGTAGCTACGAGCAGTACTTC. Translation: CASSLTAGSYEQYF.

V is TRBV18 and J is TRBJ2-7; D ambiguous. The ends were cut back, 2 bases at V and 0 bases at J, with 14 bases in the middle. Looked up from germline, CDR1 is KGHSH and CDR2 is LQKENI. This CDR3 region has 16 residues. CDR3 loop: CASSPLEQLYSYEQYF. The CDR3 region has the DNA TGTGCCAGCTCACCATTGGAACAGCTTTACTCCTACGAGCAGTACTTC.

Here the CDR3 DNA reads TGCGCCAGCAGCCCCCAACCCCGTGACGAGCAGTACTTC. Translation gives CASSPQPRDEQYF. This chain joins TRBV5-1 and TRBJ2-7; D gene ambiguous. Germline-derived CDR1 and CDR2 are SGHRS and YFSETQ. The CDR3 length is 13 residues. V was shortened by 4 bases and J by 5 bases, with 13 bases between the two germline ends.

This clonotype showed up many times. The chain carries TRBV12-3 or TRBV12-4 and TRBJ2-1; D unclear. The CDR3 loop spans 12 amino acids. Trimming removed 5 bases at V and 7 bases at J, with 9 bases between. CDR3 region: CASSPGQNEQFF. In DNA form, the CDR3 reads TGTGCCAGCAGTCCAGGCCAAAATGAGCAGTTCTTC.

This clonotype was counted many times. The genes are TRBV24-1 and TRBJ2-1; 9 bases fit TRBD1. The CDR3 runs to 15 residues. V gave up 4 bases and J gave up 5 bases; unmatched junction bases: 5. CDR1 is KGHDR and CDR2 is SFDVKD in the germline V gene. The CDR3 loop reads CATSDRTGDDNEQFF. In DNA, the CDR3 is TGTGCCACCAGTGACCGGACAGGGGACGACAATGAGCAGTTCTTC.

This chain connects TRBV5-6 to TRBJ2-1; D is ambiguous. There are 17 residues in the CDR3. V lost 0 bases, J lost 4 bases, and 17 bases lay in between. CDR1 and CDR2 (germline): SGHDT, YYEEEE. The CDR3 loop reads CASSLDLGRVFYNEQFF. CDR3 coding DNA: TGTGCCAGCAGCTTGGATTTAGGTAGGGTTTTTTACAATGAGCAGTTCTTC.

In this sample, this clonotype turned up a few times. The chain recombines TRBV7-9 with TRBJ1-1, with D hard to call. The germline V gene has CDR1 SEHNR and CDR2 FQNEAQ (reference sequence). The CDR3 totals 15 residues. Trimming stripped 1 base from V and 3 bases from J, with 12 bases between. The chain's CDR3 is CASSLVKGGDTEAFF. In DNA, the CDR3 is TGTGCCAGCAGCTTAGTCAAGGGAGGAGACACTGAAGCTTTCTTT. The full variable domain, in which reference TRBV7-9 and TRBJ1-1 provide the parts outside the CDR3, is DTGVSQNPRHKITKRGQNVTFRCDPISEHNRLYWYRQTLGQGPEFLTYFQNEAQLEKSRLLSDRFSAERPKGSFSTLEIQRTEQGDSAMYLCASSLVKGGDTEAFFGQGTRLTVV.

The V and J genes are TRBV13 and TRBJ1-1; maybe TRBD1 (5 bases). V lost 0 bases to trimming and J lost 5 bases, with 16 bases between them. Germline V gene data show CDR1 as PRHDT and CDR2 as FYEKMQ (reference sequence). This CDR3 is 16 amino acids long. The CDR3 spells CASSLGLGLKGTEAFF. Here the CDR3 DNA reads TGTGCCAGCAGCTTAGGCCTGGGGCTCAAGGGGACTGAAGCTTTCTTT.

CDR3 in amino acids: CASSHPRADESTDTQYF. In DNA, the CDR3 is TGCGCCAGCAGTCACCCGAGAGCGGACGAGAGCACAGATACGCAGTATTTT. This rearrangement joins TRBV4-1 to TRBJ2-3, with a weak D call TRBD2 (5 bases). This CDR3 spans 17 amino acids. Per the germline V gene, CDR1 is MGHRA and CDR2 is YSYEKL. Trimming removed 6 bases at V and 0 bases at J, with 19 bases between.

On this clonotype itself: A read error may produce the germline difference seen at one junction end. The chain uses TRBV4-1 and TRBJ2-1; the D is unclear. The CDR3 is 12 amino acids. The germline V gene encodes CDR1 MGHRA and CDR2 YSYEKL. CDR3 protein: CASSQDSLERFF. The CDR3 DNA follows: TGCGCCAGCAGCCAAGATTCGCTAGAGCGGTTCTTC.

J is TRBJ1-2 and V is TRBV6-6; D may be TRBD1 (5 bases). With 0 bases removed from V and 1 base from J, the gap between germline ends came to 9 bases. The CDR3 is 15 amino acids. Germline CDR1 is MNHNY and CDR2 is SVGAGI (reference sequence). In nucleotides, the CDR3 is TGTGCCAGCAGTTACTCGAGCAGGGTTAACTATGGCTACACCTTC. Protein: CASSYSSRVNYGYTF.

In this sample, this clonotype turned up many times. The DNA for the CDR3 is TGTGCCAGCAGTTTATCCCGGGGGGGCGGAAACAATGAGCAGTTCTTC. Its protein product is CASSLSRGGGNNEQFF. The chain links TRBV12-3 or TRBV12-4 to TRBJ2-1; 8 bases fit TRBD2. V was pared by 2 bases and J by 5 bases, with 8 bases of the junction left unmatched. The CDR3 has 16 residues.

This clonotype was seen more than once but under ten times. The chain is built from TRBV7-2 and TRBJ1-2; D possibly corresponds to TRBD1 (6 bases). Between the trimmed V and J ends, which lost 4 bases and 3 bases, there was a span of 21 bases. Germline CDR1 reads SGHTA; CDR2 reads FQGNSA. This CDR3 is built from 17 residues. As DNA, the CDR3 is TGTGCCAGCAGCTGGGGGTACCGGGGGCAGCAGGACTATGGCTACACCTTC. Translated, it gives CASSWGYRGQQDYGYTF.

The rearrangement uses TRBV18 and TRBJ2-1; 12 bases line up with TRBD2. Unmatched junction bases numbered 15, after V lost 3 bases and J lost 9 bases. The CDR3 is made up of 18 amino acids. Per germline, CDR1 KGHSH and CDR2 LQKENI. The CDR3 DNA is TGTGCCAGCTCACCCCCAACCTTATCCCTAGCGGGGGGGCGTGAGCAGTTCTTC. Translating it yields CASSPPTLSLAGGREQFF.

This clonotype showed up just a few times. V is TRBV6-6 and J is TRBJ1-5; D gene uncertain. The CDR3 loop spans 14 amino acids. Germline CDR1 and CDR2: MNHNY and SVGAGI (reference sequence). Trimming left V 5 bases short and J 0 bases short, with 8 bases between. This CDR3 reads CASSRPFSNQPQHF. For the CDR3, the DNA is TGTGCCAGCAGTCGACCCTTTAGCAATCAGCCCCAGCATTTT.

This clonotype showed up just once. The chain has TRBV29-1 and TRBJ1-4; 9 nucleotides align to TRBD1. The V segment lost 6 bases and the J segment 6 bases; nucleotides outside the gene matches: 14. This CDR3 is 16 amino acids long. Germline V gene data show CDR1 as SQVTM and CDR2 as ANQGSEA. The CDR3 sequence is CSVVWGSGQGYEKLFF. The DNA of the CDR3 is TGCAGCGTCGTCTGGGGATCGGGACAGGGCTATGAAAAACTGTTTTTT.

The chain carries TRBV5-1 and TRBJ1-2; D unresolved. The CDR3 loop spans 14 amino acids. Germline-derived CDR1 and CDR2 are SGHRS and YFSETQ. The V gene lost 1 base and the J gene lost 0 bases, with 7 bases spanning the gap. CDR3 nucleotide sequence: TGCGCCAGCAGCTTGTGGGCAGCTAACTATGGCTACACCTTC. This translates into CASSLWAANYGYTF. Variable domain in full (rest from reference TRBV5-1 and TRBJ1-2): KAGVTQTPRYLIKTRGQQVTLSCSPISGHRSVSWYQQTPGQGLQFLFEYFSETQRNKGNFPGRFSGRQFSNSRSEMNVSTLELGDSALYLCASSLWAANYGYTFGSGTRLTVV.

The gene calls are TRBV7-2 and TRBJ2-1, with D possibly TRBD2 on 5 matching bases. CDR3 length: 14 residues. Germline loops: CDR1 SGHTA, CDR2 FQGNSA. V lost 5 bases and J 8 bases, leaving 16 bases between the germline ends. The CDR3 loop reads CASSRRTLTDEQFF. The CDR3, as DNA: TGTGCCAGCAGCCGCAGGACTCTCACCGATGAGCAGTTCTTC.

This clonotype was observed a handful of times. The gene calls are TRBV7-9 and TRBJ2-5; 14 bases line up with TRBD2. The V gene end was trimmed by 1 base and the J gene end by 4 bases; junction bases not matched to a gene: 8. Germline V gene lookup returns CDR1 SEHNR and CDR2 FQNEAQ (reference sequence). The length of the CDR3 is 18 residues. CDR3 protein: CASSLVSLGTSGRETQYF. The CDR3 bases are TGTGCCAGCAGCTTAGTATCACTTGGGACTAGCGGGAGAGAGACCCAGTACTTC.

The table lists this clonotype with a few counts. The chain recombines TRBV5-1 with TRBJ2-7, with TRBD1 matching over 8 bases. The CDR3 is 14 residues long. Germline V gene sequence: CDR1 SGHRS, CDR2 YFSETQ. The V gene end was trimmed by 2 bases and the J gene end by 5 bases; junction bases not matched to a gene: 6. This chain's CDR3 is CASSLQGGSNEQYF. The CDR3 nucleotides read TGCGCCAGCAGCTTACAGGGGGGATCTAACGAGCAGTACTTC.

V and J are TRBV18 and TRBJ2-7; 7 bases fit TRBD1. The CDR3 runs to 14 residues. J gave up 0 bases and V 5 bases, and 4 bases lay outside the gene matches. From germline, CDR1 is KGHSH and CDR2 LQKENI. The CDR3 sequence is CASSATGTSYEQYF. In DNA form, the CDR3 reads TGTGCCAGCTCAGCGACAGGGACCTCCTACGAGCAGTACTTC.

This sequence joins TRBV29-1 and TRBJ2-7; D remains ambiguous. The CDR3 loop spans 12 amino acids. Trimming pared 1 base from V and 3 bases from J, leaving 7 bases between. Per germline, CDR1 SQVTM and CDR2 ANQGSEA. The CDR3 protein is CSVEGQNYEQYF. The CDR3 DNA reads as TGCAGCGTTGAAGGCCAGAACTACGAGCAGTACTTC.

The table lists this clonotype with a few counts. The V call is TRBV11-2, the J call TRBJ1-6; unclear D gene. Germline-derived CDR1 and CDR2 are SGHAT and FQNNGV. The germline V and J ends were trimmed by 1 base and 2 bases, with 9 bases remaining between them. The CDR3 is 16 residues long. The CDR3 protein is CASSLATTTYNSPLHF. In DNA form, the CDR3 reads TGTGCCAGCAGCTTAGCGACAACCACCTATAATTCACCCCTCCACTTT.